What follows describes a single TCR beta chain. Seattle's enrolled individuals joined amid active infection and were then monitored longitudinally. Source study methods: Estimates of nucleated cell counts were drawn from the amplification of reference gene primers. The repertoire was sequenced with immunoSEQ multiplex PCR; TCRdb's copy has only in-frame clones and lacks some. The V and J calls and clone size come from that table; D and trimming were worked out from the DNA. The top ten hold around 7.4% of the sample, which has a few hundred thousand clones, 80% to 90% seen once. These data come from a study of blood T cell repertoires in COVID-19. The overall study: From T cells, B-cell-depleted T cells, or PBMCs came the material, which was cDNA or gDNA.

The source material was peripheral blood. The receptor's source is a woman aged 60-75 years with COVID-19, enrolled during active disease.

Written as DNA, the CDR3 is TGTGCCAGCAGCTTGCGACTAGCGGGGAACTACGAGCAGTACTTC. Residues: CASSLRLAGNYEQYF. V is TRBV7-2 and J is TRBJ2-7, with 11 bases matching TRBD2. V was clipped by 3 bases and J by 3 bases; unmatched bases: 4. CDR3 length: 15 amino acids. Germline V gene data show CDR1 as SGHTA and CDR2 as FQGNSA. Combining the CDR3 with reference TRBV7-2 and TRBJ2-7 gives the whole variable domain GAGVSQSPSNKVTEKGKDVELRCDPISGHTALYWYRQSLGQGLEFLIYFQGNSAPDKSGLPSDRFSAERTGGSVSTLTIQRTQQEDSAVYLCASSLRLAGNYEQYFGPGTRLTVT.